This T cell receptor beta chain stems from a study of graft-versus-host responses after intestinal transplantation. Study-wide context: As for transplant type, recipients had multivisceral, liver-intestinal, or isolated intestinal grafts. The recipients all started with anti-thymocyte globulin induction and then took tacrolimus and steroids for 3 to 4 years.

Of note for this clone: What it binds is unknown.

Study conclusions and caveats: Some GvH clones were seen earlier in gut or blood, suggesting intestinal origin.

The data were produced by immunoSEQ multiplex PCR, yet TCRdb's version contains in-frame clones alone and is incomplete. The sample comprises tens of thousands of clones, about 95% of which are singletons, and over 0.15% rests with the top ten. The sample in question was unstimulated CD4+ T cells sorted from spleen or lymph node cells, obtained before transplant. This clonotype was obtained from a human donor who was the organ donor for an intestinal transplant.

In DNA form, the CDR3 reads TGTGCCAGCAGCGTAGTAGGGGGGAGCAGCGTAGGGGAGCTGTTTTTT. This sequence encodes CASSVVGGSSVGELFF. The chain combines TRBV9 with TRBJ2-2; D could derive from TRBD1 or TRBD2 (6 bases each). V was trimmed by 0 bases and J by 8 bases, leaving 17 bases between them. Germline assignment: CDR1 SGDLS and CDR2 YYNGEE. The CDR3 is made up of 16 amino acids.